These 6 T cell receptor beta chains share one sample of origin, sequenced in a study of blood T cell repertoires in COVID-19. Assay used: immunoSEQ multiplex PCR; TCRdb lists only in-frame clones, some missing. Of about 58,000 clones in the sample, roughly nine tenths were seen once. Sequencing used peripheral blood. The receptor source for this set is a woman aged 70-85 years with active COVID-19.

The chain combines TRBV7-3 with TRBJ2-5, with TRBD1 identical over 8 bases. The CDR3 sequence is 15 residues long. Trimming cost V 4 bases and J 4 bases; bases outside gene matches: 8. CDR1 and CDR2 from the germline V gene are SGHTA and FQGTGA. The CDR3, as DNA: TGTGCCAGCAGCTCGACGGACAGGGTTGGAGAGACCCAGTACTTC. Translation gives CASSSTDRVGETQYF.

The chain uses TRBV6-4 and TRBJ2-7, with 8 bases aligning to TRBD2. This CDR3 comprises 17 residues. With 6 bases clipped from V and 2 bases from J, the junction kept 15 bases outside the gene matches. Germline-derived CDR1 and CDR2 are MRHNA and SNTAGT. The CDR3 bases are TGTGCCAGCAGGACCAGTACGGGGGGGCGCGAGCCCTACGAGCAGTACTTC. It encodes CASRTSTGGREPYEQYF.

The chain carries TRBV10-2 and TRBJ1-1; 10 nucleotides match TRBD1. The germline V gene has CDR1 WSHSY and CDR2 SAAADI. Trimming at V came to 6 bases and at J to 3 bases, leaving 4 bases not matched to a gene. The CDR3 is 14 amino acids. CDR3 bases: TGCGCCAGCAGGATCGGGACAGGGGACACTGAAGCTTTCTTT. It encodes CASRIGTGDTEAFF.

This clone was seen a handful of times. The V call is TRBV3-1 (or the pseudogene TRBV3-2), the J call TRBJ2-5; TRBD2 matches at 7 bases. Germline CDR1 is LGHDT and CDR2 is YNNKEL (reference sequence). The CDR3 is 13 residues long. J gave up 5 bases and V 6 bases, and 6 bases lay outside the gene matches. CDR3 nucleotides: TGTGCCAGCAGGCCGGGTAGCGGGGAGACCCAGTACTTC. It codes for CASRPGSGETQYF.

This chain's CDR3 is CAISELTGASGYTF. In nucleotides, the CDR3 is TGTGCCATCAGTGAGTTGACAGGGGCGAGTGGCTACACCTTC. V usage is TRBV10-3 and J usage is TRBJ1-2; TRBD1 matches at 8 bases. The CDR3 runs 14 residues. Germline V gene data show CDR1 as ENHRY and CDR2 as SYGVKD. V was clipped by 1 base and J by 7 bases; unmatched bases: 5.

V is TRBV12-3 or TRBV12-4 and J is TRBJ1-1, with D hard to call. V lost 3 bases to trimming and J lost 0 bases, with 5 bases between them. The CDR3 has 13 residues. In nucleotides, the CDR3 is TGTGCCAGCAGTTTCGAGGTGAACACTGAAGCTTTCTTT. Its protein is CASSFEVNTEAFF.